The clone carrying this T cell receptor beta chain has ten or more counts. The antigen is unknown. These data come from a study of tumor-infiltrating lymphocytes in primary liver carcinoma. Across the study: Tumors, staged T1-T3 N0M0, spanned 4.2 to 10 cm. General study results and limits: Appearing in all five tumor regions was true of only about 7.5-25% of top clones.

Co-extraction yielded RNA and DNA from 20-30 mg of unsorted bulk tissue. TCR beta cDNA was prepared out of 500 ng total RNA by means of a constant-region primer. Library construction for TCR beta comprised three nested multiplex PCR rounds performed with slightly modified ARM-PCR. Use of TRBV1-TRBV30 forward primers with a C-beta reverse primer characterized the first two PCR rounds, which lasted nine to eleven cycles each. TCRdb re-analysed the multiplex PCR reads in MiXCR, keeping a single row per CDR3 protein. The sample has tens of thousands of distinct CDR3 sequences; under 75% are singletons. The germline gives CDR1 DFQATT, CDR2 SNEGSKA (reference sequence). The CDR3 contains 13 residues. Trimming stripped 5 bases from V and 6 bases from J, with 14 bases between.

The sample comprised liver tumor tissue from sampling region 4. The subset is: tumor region T4, right-lateral pole. This chain links TRBV20-1 with TRBJ1-5; tentatively, D is TRBD1 (6 bases). The clonotype comes from a man between 35 and 55 years old with primary liver carcinoma and hepatitis B virus infection. CDR3 sequence: CSAPQGLGQPQHF. The CDR3 nucleotides read TGCAGTGCTCCCCAGGGGCTCGGTCAGCCCCAGCATTTT.